The table lists the clone carrying this T cell receptor (beta chain) with many counts. Germline CDR1 is DFQATT and CDR2 is SNEGSKA (reference sequence). Trimming stripped 0 bases from V and 7 bases from J, with 6 bases between. The CDR3 consists of 12 residues. These data originate in a study of T cells in Graves' hyperthyroidism and ophthalmopathy. Study summary: Pretreatment peripheral blood was obtained at initial diagnosis.

Researchers amplified the TCR beta CDR3 regions from RNA transcripts. RT-PCR in the first round (using the HTBI primer set) targeted the TCR CDR3. In TCRdb, the multiplex PCR reads were re-called with MiXCR into one record per CDR3 protein. The profile shows 800,000 or so distinct CDR3 sequences, roughly 40% of them singletons. This receptor was taken from a man between 18 and 35 years old with Graves' hyperthyroidism. Sequencing was performed on blood. The chain employs TRBV20-1 and TRBJ2-2, with D hard to call. The CDR3 sequence is CSAREGGGELFF. The CDR3 DNA reads TGCAGTGCTAGAGAGGGCGGCGGGGAGCTGTTTTTT.